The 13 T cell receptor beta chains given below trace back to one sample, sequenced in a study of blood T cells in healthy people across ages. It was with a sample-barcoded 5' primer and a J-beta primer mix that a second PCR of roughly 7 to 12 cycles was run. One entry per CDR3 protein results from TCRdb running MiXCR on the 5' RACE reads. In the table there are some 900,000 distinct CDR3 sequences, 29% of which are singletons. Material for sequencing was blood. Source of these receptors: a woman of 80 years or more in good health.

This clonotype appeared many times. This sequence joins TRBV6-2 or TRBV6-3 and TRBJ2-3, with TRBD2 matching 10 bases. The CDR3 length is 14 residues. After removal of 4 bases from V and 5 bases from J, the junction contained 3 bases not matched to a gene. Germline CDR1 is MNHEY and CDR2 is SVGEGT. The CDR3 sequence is CASSLLAGRDTQYF. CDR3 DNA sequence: TGTGCCAGCAGTTTACTAGCGGGACGAGATACGCAGTATTTT.

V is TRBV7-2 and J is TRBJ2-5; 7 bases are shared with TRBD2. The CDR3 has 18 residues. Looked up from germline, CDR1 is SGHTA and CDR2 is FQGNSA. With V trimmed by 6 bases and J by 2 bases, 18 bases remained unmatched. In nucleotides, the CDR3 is TGTGCCAGCAGATATCGGAGAGGGTCGCTAGCGGATCAAGAGACCCAGTACTTC. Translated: CASRYRRGSLADQETQYF.

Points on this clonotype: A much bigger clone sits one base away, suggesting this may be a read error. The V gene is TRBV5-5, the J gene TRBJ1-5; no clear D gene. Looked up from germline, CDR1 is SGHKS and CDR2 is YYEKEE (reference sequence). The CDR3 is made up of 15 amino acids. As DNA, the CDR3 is TGTGCCAGCAACTTGGGCCAGAATAGCAATCAGCCCCAGCATTTT. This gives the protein CASNLGQNSNQPQHF.

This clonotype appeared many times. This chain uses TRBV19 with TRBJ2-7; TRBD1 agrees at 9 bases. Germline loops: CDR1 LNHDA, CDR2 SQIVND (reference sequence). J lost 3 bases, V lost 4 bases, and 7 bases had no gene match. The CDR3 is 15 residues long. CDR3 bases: TGTGCCAGTAGTACCCCCCGGGGACAGGGCTACGAGCAGTACTTC. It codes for CASSTPRGQGYEQYF.

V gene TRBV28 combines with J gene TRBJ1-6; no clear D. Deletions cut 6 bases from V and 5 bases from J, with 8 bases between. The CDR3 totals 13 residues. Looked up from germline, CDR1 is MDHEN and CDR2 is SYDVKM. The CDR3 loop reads CASSSGNNSPLHF. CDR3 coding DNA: TGTGCCAGCAGCTCCGGGAATAATTCACCCCTCCACTTT.

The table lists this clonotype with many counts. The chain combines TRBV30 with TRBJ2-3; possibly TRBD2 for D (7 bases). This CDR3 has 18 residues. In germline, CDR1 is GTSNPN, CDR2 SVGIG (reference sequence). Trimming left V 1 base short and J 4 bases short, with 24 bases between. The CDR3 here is CAWSADLITGGPPDTQYF. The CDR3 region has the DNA TGTGCCTGGAGTGCCGACCTTATCACGGGGGGCCCCCCAGATACGCAGTATTTT.

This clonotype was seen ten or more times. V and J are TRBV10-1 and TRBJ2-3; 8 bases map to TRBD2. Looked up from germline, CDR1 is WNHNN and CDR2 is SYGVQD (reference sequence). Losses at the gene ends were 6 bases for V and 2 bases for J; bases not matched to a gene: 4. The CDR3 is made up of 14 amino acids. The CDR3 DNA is TGCGCCAGCAGCCCCGGGGGGGTCACAGATACGCAGTATTTT. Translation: CASSPGGVTDTQYF.

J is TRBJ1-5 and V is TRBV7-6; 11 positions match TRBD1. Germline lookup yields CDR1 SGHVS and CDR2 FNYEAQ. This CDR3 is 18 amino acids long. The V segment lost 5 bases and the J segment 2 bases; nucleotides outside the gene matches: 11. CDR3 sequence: CASSPRDRGNFGNQPQHF. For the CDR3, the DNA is TGTGCCAGCAGCCCCCGGGACAGGGGGAATTTTGGCAATCAGCCCCAGCATTTT.

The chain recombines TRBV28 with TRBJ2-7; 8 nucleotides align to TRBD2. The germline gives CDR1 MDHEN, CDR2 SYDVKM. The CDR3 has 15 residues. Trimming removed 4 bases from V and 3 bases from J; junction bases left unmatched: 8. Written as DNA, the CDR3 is TGTGCCAGCAGTTCGGGCGGGGGGCCTAACTACGAGCAGTACTTC. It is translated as CASSSGGGPNYEQYF.

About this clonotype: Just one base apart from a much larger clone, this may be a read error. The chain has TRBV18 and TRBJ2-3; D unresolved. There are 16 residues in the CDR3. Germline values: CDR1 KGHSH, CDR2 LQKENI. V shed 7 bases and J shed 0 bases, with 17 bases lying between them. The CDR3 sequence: CASLLTTSRSTDTQYF. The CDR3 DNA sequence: TGTGCCAGCTTACTTACCACAAGTCGCAGCACAGATACGCAGTATTTT.

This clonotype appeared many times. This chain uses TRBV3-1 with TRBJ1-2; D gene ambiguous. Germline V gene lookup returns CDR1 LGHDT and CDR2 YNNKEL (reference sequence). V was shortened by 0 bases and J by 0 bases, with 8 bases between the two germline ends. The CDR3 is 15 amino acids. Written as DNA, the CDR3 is TGTGCCAGCAGCCAAGAGAATCGGGCTAACTATGGCTACACCTTC. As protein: CASSQENRANYGYTF.

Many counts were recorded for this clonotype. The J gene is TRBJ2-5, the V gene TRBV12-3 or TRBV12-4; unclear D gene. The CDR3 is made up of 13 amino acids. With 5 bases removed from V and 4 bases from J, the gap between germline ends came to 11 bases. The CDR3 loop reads CASSRSQIETQYF. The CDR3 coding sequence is TGTGCCAGCAGTAGGAGTCAGATAGAGACCCAGTACTTC.

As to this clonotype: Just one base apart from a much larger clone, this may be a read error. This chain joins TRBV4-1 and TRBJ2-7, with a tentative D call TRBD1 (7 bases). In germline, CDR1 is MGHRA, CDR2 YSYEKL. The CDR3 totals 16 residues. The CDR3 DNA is TGCGCCAGCAGCGTTGGTCAGGGGGGAAGCTCCTACGGGCAGTACTTC. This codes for CASSVGQGGSSYGQYF.